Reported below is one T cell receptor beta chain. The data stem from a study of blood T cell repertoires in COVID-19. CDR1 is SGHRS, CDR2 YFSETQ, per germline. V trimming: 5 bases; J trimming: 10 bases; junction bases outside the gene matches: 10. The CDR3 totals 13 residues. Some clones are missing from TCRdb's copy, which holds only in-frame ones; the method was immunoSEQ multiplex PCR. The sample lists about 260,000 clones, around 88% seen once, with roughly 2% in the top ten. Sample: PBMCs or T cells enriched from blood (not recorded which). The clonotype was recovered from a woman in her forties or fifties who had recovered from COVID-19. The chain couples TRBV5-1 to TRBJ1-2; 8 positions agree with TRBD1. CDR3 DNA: TGCGCCAGCAGTCCGGACAGGGATTTCGTCTACACCTTC. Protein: CASSPDRDFVYTF. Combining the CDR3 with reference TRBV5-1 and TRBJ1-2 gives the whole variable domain KAGVTQTPRYLIKTRGQQVTLSCSPISGHRSVSWYQQTPGQGLQFLFEYFSETQRNKGNFPGRFSGRQFSNSRSEMNVSTLELGDSALYLCASSPDRDFVYTFGSGTRLTVV.